The 14 T cell receptor beta chains below come from one sample, sequenced in a study of CD8 T cells in Susac syndrome (dated by TCRdb to between 2018 and 2021). The library was built by means of the immunoSEQ multiplex PCR assay. RNA was extracted using the RNeasy kit, and roughly 0.45 to 1 microgram was reverse transcribed with random hexamers. TCRdb redid the processing of the public reads, applying fastp at Q25 and MiXCR, and retained in-frame beta chains. Rows are combined by CDR3 protein, so each entry shows the most common genes and DNA. Within this sample are a few hundred thousand distinct CDR3 sequences, with approximately 95% of them counted one time only. The top ten clonotypes cover approximately 0.082% of the sample. The source material was CD4+ T cells from PBMCs. Every receptor here comes from a human donor with multiple sclerosis.

V is TRBV29-1 and J is TRBJ1-1; the D is unclear. CDR1 is SQVTM, CDR2 ANQGSEA, per germline. The V end was cut by 2 bases, the J end by 4 bases, with 5 bases between. CDR3 length equals 11 residues. For the CDR3, the DNA is TGCAGCGTTGAAAGCAGCACTGAAGCTTTCTTT. Amino acid sequence: CSVESSTEAFF.

V usage is TRBV12-3 or TRBV12-4 and J usage is TRBJ1-1; 9 bases fit TRBD1. V shed 9 bases and J 7 bases; nucleotides not matched to a gene: 18. This CDR3 has 16 residues. The CDR3 DNA reads TGTGCCAGTCAAACACAGGGGGCAATCGGACGAATTGAAGCTTTCTTT. Residues: CASQTQGAIGRIEAFF.

The chain carries TRBV29-1 and TRBJ2-2, with 13 bases lining up with TRBD2. With V trimmed by 7 bases and J by 6 bases, 2 bases remained unmatched. The CDR3 length is 13 residues. Per germline, CDR1 SQVTM and CDR2 ANQGSEA. The CDR3 protein is CSAGTSGAGELFF. The CDR3 coding sequence is TGCAGCGCGGGGACTAGCGGGGCCGGGGAGCTGTTTTTT.

The chain has TRBV15 and TRBJ1-5; 8 bases line up with TRBD1. The CDR3 has 15 amino acids. Germline values: CDR1 LNHNV, CDR2 YYDKDF (reference sequence). Trimming removed 1 base from V and 5 bases from J; junction bases left unmatched: 4. The CDR3 nucleotides read TGTGCCACCAGCAGAGGAGACAGGGGCGATCAGCCCCAGCATTTT. This gives the protein CATSRGDRGDQPQHF.

V and J are TRBV9 and TRBJ2-7; TRBD1 aligns across 11 bases. Germline assignment: CDR1 SGDLS and CDR2 YYNGEE. The length of the CDR3 is 16 residues. V trimming: 0 bases; J trimming: 0 bases; junction bases outside the gene matches: 2. The CDR3 here is CASSVAGQGASYEQYF. The CDR3 coding sequence is TGTGCCAGCAGCGTAGCCGGACAGGGGGCCTCCTACGAGCAGTACTTC.

The chain uses TRBV29-1 and TRBJ2-3; tentative D call: TRBD1 (5 bases). V was trimmed by 6 bases and J by 4 bases, leaving 11 bases between them. Germline V gives CDR1 SQVTM, CDR2 ANQGSEA. This CDR3 comprises 12 residues. The CDR3 sequence is CSVRGQSDTQYF. DNA for the CDR3: TGCAGCGTCAGAGGACAATCAGATACGCAGTATTTT.

The V and J genes are TRBV7-2 and TRBJ2-7, with TRBD2 matching 8 bases. The CDR3 spans 16 residues. Germline trimming cut 1 base from V and 1 base from J; bases unmatched to any gene: 6. Germline values: CDR1 SGHTA, CDR2 FQGNSA. CDR3 in DNA: TGTGCCAGCAGCTTAGTCGGCGGGGGGAATTCCTACGAGCAGTACTTC. Translation gives CASSLVGGGNSYEQYF.

The gene calls are TRBV7-9 and TRBJ2-1; 7 bases are shared with TRBD1. The CDR3 covers 13 residues. CDR1 and CDR2 (germline): SEHNR, FQNEAQ (reference sequence). Germline trimming cut 5 bases from V and 6 bases from J; bases unmatched to any gene: 4. The CDR3 reads CASSRQGSNEQFF. In nucleotides, the CDR3 is TGTGCCAGCAGCAGACAGGGAAGCAATGAGCAGTTCTTC.

The V and J genes are TRBV29-1 and TRBJ2-5, with TRBD1 matching 8 bases. Germline V lookup: CDR1 SQVTM, CDR2 ANQGSEA. V lost 5 bases and J lost 2; bases outside the gene matches: 4. The CDR3 length is 13 residues. The CDR3: CSVFWTGQETQYF. CDR3 in DNA: TGCAGCGTTTTCTGGACAGGGCAAGAGACCCAGTACTTC. Using reference TRBV29-1 and TRBJ2-5 for the parts outside the CDR3, the full variable domain is SAVISQKPSRDICQRGTSLTIQCQVDSQVTMMFWYRQQPGQSLTLIATANQGSEATYESGFVIDKFPISRPNLTFSTLTVSNMSPEDSSIYLCSVFWTGQETQYFGPGTRLLVL.

This clonotype was observed once. The chain couples TRBV6-6 to TRBJ1-5; D not certain. V lost 11 bases and J 3 bases, leaving 14 bases between the germline ends. From germline, CDR1 is MNHNY and CDR2 SVGAGI (reference sequence). This CDR3 contains 13 residues. DNA for the CDR3: TGTGCCGTGTCGGACGGAAACAATCAGCCCCAGCATTTT. Translated: CAVSDGNNQPQHF.

The chain recombines TRBV30 with TRBJ1-6; unclear D gene. Trimming left V 4 bases short and J 5 bases short, with 9 bases between. The length of the CDR3 is 13 residues. CDR1 is GTSNPN, CDR2 SVGIG, per germline (reference sequence). CDR3 nucleotide sequence: TGTGCCTGGACTAGGACGAATAATTCACCCCTCCACTTT. Amino acids: CAWTRTNNSPLHF.

This clonotype was observed once. This sequence joins TRBV5-1 and TRBJ1-2, with 9 bases aligning to TRBD1. This CDR3 is 15 amino acids long. Trimming removed 0 bases from V and 7 bases from J; junction bases left unmatched: 7. Germline CDR1 and CDR2: SGHRS and YFSETQ. The CDR3: CASSLDLQGASGYTF. For the CDR3, the DNA is TGCGCCAGCAGCTTGGACTTACAGGGGGCGAGTGGCTACACCTTC.

The V gene is TRBV27, the J gene TRBJ1-5; a weak D match, TRBD1 (6 bases). Per germline, CDR1 MNHEY and CDR2 SMNVEV (reference sequence). Trimming removed 5 bases at V and 3 bases at J, with 14 bases between. The CDR3 consists of 15 residues. The chain's CDR3 is CASSERTGINQPQHF. Here the CDR3 DNA reads TGTGCCAGCAGTGAACGAACAGGGATCAATCAGCCCCAGCATTTT.

The V gene is TRBV29-1, the J gene TRBJ1-1, with TRBD1 as a possible D gene (5 bases). CDR3 length equals 13 residues. The germline V gene has CDR1 SQVTM and CDR2 ANQGSEA. V lost 3 bases and J 1 base, leaving 9 bases between the germline ends. The CDR3 sequence: CSVEEGSNTEAFF. CDR3 bases: TGCAGCGTTGAGGAGGGGTCGAACACTGAAGCTTTCTTT.